This T cell receptor beta chain is drawn from a study of blood T cells in healthy people across ages. A J-beta primer mix and a sample-barcoded 5' primer were used in a second PCR of about 7 to 12 cycles. TCRdb reprocessed the 5' RACE reads with MiXCR, giving one entry per CDR3 protein. The top ten clones hold approximately 20% of a sample with more than 800,000 distinct CDR3 sequences, around 43% of them seen once. Deletions cut 1 base from V and 8 bases from J, with 13 bases between. Germline CDR1 SGHRS, CDR2 YFSETQ. The CDR3 totals 14 residues. This TCR was recovered from a woman aged 55-69 years in good health. The chain couples TRBV5-1 to TRBJ2-1; the D is unclear. Sample: blood. CDR3 coding DNA: TGCGCCAGCAGCTTGAGGAGCGATCAGGATGAGCAGTTCTTC. Protein sequence: CASSLRSDQDEQFF. Together with reference TRBV5-1 and TRBJ2-1, the CDR3 gives the full variable domain: KAGVTQTPRYLIKTRGQQVTLSCSPISGHRSVSWYQQTPGQGLQFLFEYFSETQRNKGNFPGRFSGRQFSNSRSEMNVSTLELGDSALYLCASSLRSDQDEQFFGPGTRLTVL.